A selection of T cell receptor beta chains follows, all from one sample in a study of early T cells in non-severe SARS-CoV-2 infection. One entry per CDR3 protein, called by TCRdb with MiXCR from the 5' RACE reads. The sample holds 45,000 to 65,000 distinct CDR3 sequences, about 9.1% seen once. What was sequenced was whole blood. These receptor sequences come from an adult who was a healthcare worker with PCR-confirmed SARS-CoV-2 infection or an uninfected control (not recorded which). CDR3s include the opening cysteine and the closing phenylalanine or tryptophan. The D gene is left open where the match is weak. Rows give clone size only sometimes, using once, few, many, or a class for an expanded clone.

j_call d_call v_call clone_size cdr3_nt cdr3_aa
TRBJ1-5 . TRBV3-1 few TGTGCCAGCAGCCACCGAGGGGAAGGGCAGCCCCAGCATTTT CASSHRGEGQPQHF
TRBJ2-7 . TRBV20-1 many TGCAGTGCGGGCACCTACGAGCAGTACTTC CSAGTYEQYF
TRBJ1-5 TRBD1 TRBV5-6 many TGTGCCAGCAGCTTGATATGGACAGGGAATATCGGTCAGCCCCAGCATTTT CASSLIWTGNIGQPQHF
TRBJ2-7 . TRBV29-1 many TGCAGCGTTGCGTGGACATCCTACGAGCAGTACTTC CSVAWTSYEQYF
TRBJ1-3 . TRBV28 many TGTGCCAGCAGACCACCGGGCAGGTACTCTGGAAACACCATATATTTT CASRPPGRYSGNTIYF
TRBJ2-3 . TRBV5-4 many TGTGCCAGCAGCTGGAACACAGATACGCAGTATTTT CASSWNTDTQYF
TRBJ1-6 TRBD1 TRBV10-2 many TGCGCCAGCAGTGAGTCGATTTCAGGGGGTTCACCCCTCCACTTT CASSESISGGSPLHF
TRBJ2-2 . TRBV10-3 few TGTGCCATTCGGTCGGGTTCCGGGGAGCTGTTTTTT CAIRSGSGELFF
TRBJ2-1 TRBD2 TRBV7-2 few TGTGCCAGCAGCCCGCGGGGGTACTCCTACAATGAGCAGTTCTTC CASSPRGYSYNEQFF
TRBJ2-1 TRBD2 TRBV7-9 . TGTGCCAGCAGCTTATGGCCAATAGCGGGAGTTAACTACAATGAGCAGTTCTTC CASSLWPIAGVNYNEQFF
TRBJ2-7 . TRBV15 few TGTGCCACCAGCAGAGATCTGAGGGGCTACGAGCAGTACTTC CATSRDLRGYEQYF
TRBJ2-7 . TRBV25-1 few TGTGCCAGCAACAATGAGTTCTACGAGCAGTACTTC CASNNEFYEQYF
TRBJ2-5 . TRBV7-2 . TGTGCCAGCAGCTTAGCCAGGACCCGGGAGACCCAGTACTTC CASSLARTRETQYF
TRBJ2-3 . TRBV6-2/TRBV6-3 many TGTGCCAGCAGTCAATACACAGATACGCAGTATTTT CASSQYTDTQYF
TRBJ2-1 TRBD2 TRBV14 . TGTGCCAGCAGCCAAGTTAGGAGCAGCGGGAGGCTCGATGAGCAGTTCTTC CASSQVRSSGRLDEQFF
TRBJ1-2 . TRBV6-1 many TGTGCCAGAGAGGACTATGGCTACACCTTC CAREDYGYTF
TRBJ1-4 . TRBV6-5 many TGTGCCAGCAGCCGACAGCATGGTGAAAAACTGTTTTTT CASSRQHGEKLFF
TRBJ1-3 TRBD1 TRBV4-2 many TGTGCCAGCAGCCACGGGACAGTCAAACGAAACACCATATATTTT CASSHGTVKRNTIYF
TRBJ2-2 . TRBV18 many TGTGCCAGCTCACCCCCGCCCCGGACTACCGGGGAGCTGTTTTTT CASSPPPRTTGELFF
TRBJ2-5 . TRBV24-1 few TGTGCCACCAGTGACAAGGACGGCTACGAAAGGGAGACCCAGTACTTC CATSDKDGYERETQYF
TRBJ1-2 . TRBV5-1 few TGCGCCAGCAGCTTGGCCGTAGGAACAGGGCGCGGCTATGGCTACACCTTC CASSLAVGTGRGYGYTF
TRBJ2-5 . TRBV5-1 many TGCGCCAGCAGCTGGGAGGAGACCCAGTACTTC CASSWEETQYF
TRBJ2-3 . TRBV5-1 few TGCGCCAGCAGCTTGTCCCACACAGATACGCAGTATTTT CASSLSHTDTQYF
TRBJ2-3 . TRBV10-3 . TGTGCCATCAGTTCGGACTATGGGTACACAGATACGCAGTATTTT CAISSDYGYTDTQYF
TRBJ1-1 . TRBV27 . TGCGCCAGCAGTGAGTCGCAGGGTCTGAACACTGAAGCTTTCTTT CASSESQGLNTEAFF
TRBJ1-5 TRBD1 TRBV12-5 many TGTGCTAGTGCCCATTGTAGGACAGGGAAAATCCAGCCCCAGCATTTT CASAHCRTGKIQPQHF
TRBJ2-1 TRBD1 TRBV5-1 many TGCGCCAGCAGCTCCGGGACAGGGTCCTACAATGAGCAGTTCTTC CASSSGTGSYNEQFF
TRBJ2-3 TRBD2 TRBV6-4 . TGTGCCAGCAGTGACAGCGGGGGGCCCACAGATACGCAGTATTTT CASSDSGGPTDTQYF
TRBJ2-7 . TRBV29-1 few TGCAGCGTTTTCGGGAACTCCTACGAGCAGTACTTC CSVFGNSYEQYF
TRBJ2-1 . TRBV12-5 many TGTGCTAGTGGCCACTATTTGGGTGGATCCTACAATGAGCAGTTCTTC CASGHYLGGSYNEQFF
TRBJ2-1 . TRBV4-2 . TGTGCCAGCAGCCAAGATGGGCCAGGGGGAGGTGAGCAGTTCTTC CASSQDGPGGGEQFF
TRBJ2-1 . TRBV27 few TGTGCCAGCAGTGATCCATCTAGCGCGAACAATGAGCAGTTCTTC CASSDPSSANNEQFF
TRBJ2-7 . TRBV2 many TGTGCCAGCAGCTTGACAGAGAGCTCCTACGAGCAGTACTTC CASSLTESSYEQYF
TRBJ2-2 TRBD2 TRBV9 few TGTGCCAGCCGGGGAGGGATAATAGGAAACACCGGGGAGCTGTTTTTT CASRGGIIGNTGELFF
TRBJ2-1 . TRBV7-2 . TGTGCCAGCAGACAGGATCGCAATGAGCAGTTCTTC CASRQDRNEQFF
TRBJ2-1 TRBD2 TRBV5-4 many TGTGCCAGCAGCCTGACTAGCGGAGTGACTCTCCTCAATGAGCAGTTCTTC CASSLTSGVTLLNEQFF
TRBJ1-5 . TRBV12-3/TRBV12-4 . TGTGCCAGCAGTTTAGGGGGACAGCCCCAGCATTTT CASSLGGQPQHF
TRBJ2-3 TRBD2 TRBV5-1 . TGCGCCAGCAGCACCGGGACTAGCGGGGGAGATACGCAGTATTTT CASSTGTSGGDTQYF
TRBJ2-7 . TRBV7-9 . TGTGCCAGCAGCAGAACGGGGGCTGACGAGCAGTACTTC CASSRTGADEQYF
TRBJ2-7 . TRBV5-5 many TGTGCCAGCAAACCGGGACACGGACCCTACGAGCAGTACTTC CASKPGHGPYEQYF
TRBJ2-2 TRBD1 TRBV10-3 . TGTGCCATCAGCGGGACAGGGAACACCGGGGAGCTGTTTTTT CAISGTGNTGELFF
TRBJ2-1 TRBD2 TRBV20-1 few TGCAGTGCTAGAGGTTCACTTAGCGGGGGGAGGAATGAGCAGTTCTTC CSARGSLSGGRNEQFF
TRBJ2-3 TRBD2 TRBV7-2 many TGTGCCAGCAGCTCAGATGGTAGCGGGGGTTCTAGCACAGATACGCAGTATTTT CASSSDGSGGSSTDTQYF
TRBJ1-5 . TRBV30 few TGTGCCTGGAGCCAAAGAGGGGAACAGCCCCAGCATTTT CAWSQRGEQPQHF
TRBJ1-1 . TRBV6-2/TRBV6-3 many TGTGCCAGCGGCTCTGGGGGTTCTAACACTGAAGCTTTCTTT CASGSGGSNTEAFF
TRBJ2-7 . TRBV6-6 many TGTGCCAGCAGACAATCCGGGGACTACGAGCAGTACTTC CASRQSGDYEQYF
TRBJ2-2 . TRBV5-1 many TGCGCCAGCACCAGGGTTATCGGGGAGCTGTTTTTT CASTRVIGELFF
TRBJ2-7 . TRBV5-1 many TGCGCCAGCAGCTTGGGACAGTTCTCCTACGAGCAGTACTTC CASSLGQFSYEQYF
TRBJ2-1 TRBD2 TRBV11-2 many TGTGCCAGCAGCTTAGGGACTAGCTATTACAATGAGCAGTTCTTC CASSLGTSYYNEQFF
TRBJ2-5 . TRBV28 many TGTGCCAGCAGTCCCCGCCAGGGGGGGGCCCAAGAGACCCAGTACTTC CASSPRQGGAQETQYF
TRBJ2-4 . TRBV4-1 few TGCGCCAGCAGCCAAGTACTTCCAGCCAAAAACATTCAGTACTTC CASSQVLPAKNIQYF
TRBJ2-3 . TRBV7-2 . TGTGCCAGCAGCTTATTTGCAGATACGCAGTATTTT CASSLFADTQYF
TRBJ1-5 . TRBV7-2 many TGTGCCAGCAGCTTTCACGAAGGGCAGCCCCAGCATTTT CASSFHEGQPQHF